The next 6 T cell receptor beta chains were all read from a single sample in a study of blood T cell repertoires in COVID-19 (dated by TCRdb to 2020 to 2022). Libraries were constructed by the immunoSEQ multiplex PCR assay. The immuneACCESS repertoire file appears here via TCRdb, limited to in-frame rearrangements. These files lack a portion of the clones; in checked studies, under half of the deficit traces to unresolved V genes, and the cause of the others is not known. For this sample the table gives around 100,000 clones, of which 81% were detected only once. The top ten hold under 5.5% of the sample. The material sequenced was peripheral blood. The receptors were sampled from a man older than 75 with COVID-19, enrolled during active disease.

The chain joins TRBV3-1 (or the pseudogene TRBV3-2) to TRBJ2-6; 7 nucleotides match TRBD1. The CDR3 has 17 residues. V shed 0 bases and J 0 bases; nucleotides not matched to a gene: 2. Germline V gene data show CDR1 as LGHDT and CDR2 as YNNKEL (reference sequence). The DNA of the CDR3 is TGTGCCAGCAGCCAAGAGGGGGACAGCTCTGGGGCCAACGTCCTGACTTTC. As protein: CASSQEGDSSGANVLTF.

The chain carries TRBV9 and TRBJ1-6; 7 nucleotides line up with TRBD1. Germline CDR1 reads SGDLS; CDR2 reads YYNGEE. J gave up 9 bases and V 3 bases, and 6 bases lay outside the gene matches. The CDR3 has 14 residues. The CDR3 spells CASSGQGDFSPLHF. The CDR3 coding sequence is TGTGCCAGCAGCGGCCAGGGGGACTTTTCACCCCTCCACTTT.

The chain links TRBV5-5 to TRBJ2-2, with D perhaps matching TRBD2 (5 bases). The V gene lost 3 bases and the J gene lost 4 bases, with 13 bases spanning the gap. The CDR3 spans 15 residues. Germline V gene lookup returns CDR1 SGHKS and CDR2 YYEKEE (reference sequence). DNA of the CDR3: TGTGCCAGCAGCTCCCGGGGATCGCGCACCGGGGAGCTGTTTTTT. It is translated as CASSSRGSRTGELFF.

The chain combines TRBV5-1 with TRBJ1-1; no firm D call. The CDR3 spans 13 residues. CDR1 is SGHRS, CDR2 YFSETQ, per germline. Trimming left V 4 bases short and J 4 bases short, with 11 bases between. The CDR3 nucleotides are TGCGCCAGCAGCCCCGATTACGGCACTGAAGCTTTCTTT. It codes for CASSPDYGTEAFF.

This sequence joins TRBV5-8 and TRBJ2-1; 9 bases match TRBD2. CDR1 is SGHTS and CDR2 is YDEGEE in the germline V gene. The CDR3 is 12 amino acids. Trimming took 2 bases from V and 12 from J; bases not matched to a gene: 3. This chain's CDR3 is CASSLTLAGQFF. CDR3 nucleotide sequence: TGTGCCAGCAGCTTAACACTAGCGGGGCAGTTCTTC. Based on the CDR3 plus reference TRBV5-8 and TRBJ2-1, the full variable domain is EAGVTQSPTHLIKTRGQQATLRCSPISGHTSVYWYQQALGLGLQFLLWYDEGEERNRGNFPPRFSGRQFPNYSSELNVNALELEDSALYLCASSLTLAGQFFGPGTRLTVL.

The chain employs TRBV18 and TRBJ1-2, with 9 bases fitting TRBD1. The CDR3 is 15 amino acids. The J segment lost 6 bases and the V segment lost 2 bases, leaving 7 bases of the junction unmatched. CDR1 KGHSH and CDR2 LQKENI come from the germline V gene. CDR3 DNA sequence: TGTGCCAGCTCACCAAAGGGGGACAGGGTGGATGGCTACACCTTC. It translates to CASSPKGDRVDGYTF.